A single sample is the source of the 11 T cell receptor beta chains below, sequenced in a study of breast tumors, draining lymph nodes, adjacent tissues. One entry per CDR3 protein results from TCRdb running MiXCR on the multiplex PCR reads. Of 25,000 to 40,000 distinct CDR3 sequences in the sample, 63% were seen once. Sequenced input: breast tumor tissue. These receptor sequences come from a female donor with breast cancer. Some clones in this sample may be carry-over from other donors' samples.

Regarding this clonotype: A read error may produce the germline difference seen at one junction end. The chain employs TRBV12-3 or TRBV12-4 and TRBJ1-5; TRBD1 is a possible D gene (5 bases). The CDR3 has 14 residues. The chain's CDR3 is CASSWHGGHQSQHF. CDR3 DNA: TGTGCCAGCAGTTGGCATGGAGGACATCAGTCCCAGCATTTT.

This clonotype was found once. The chain uses TRBV14 and TRBJ1-2; 8 bases are a match to TRBD1. Germline V CDR1 and CDR2: SGHDN, FVKESK. Losses at the gene ends were 0 bases for V and 4 bases for J; bases not matched to a gene: 1. The CDR3 sequence is 14 residues long. In DNA form, the CDR3 reads TGTGCCAGCAGCCAAGATACAGGGGGCTATGGCTACACCTTC. Its translation is CASSQDTGGYGYTF.

This clonotype was observed once. The chain couples TRBV19 to TRBJ2-7; the D is unclear. Germline V CDR1 and CDR2: LNHDA, SQIVND (reference sequence). This CDR3 region has 13 residues. Trimming removed 3 bases from V and 5 bases from J, with 11 bases in between. DNA for the CDR3: TGTGCCAGTAGTATTAAGGGATGGCACGAGCAGTACTTC. It encodes CASSIKGWHEQYF.

This clonotype was recorded a few times. V gene TRBV25-1 combines with J gene TRBJ2-3; D may be TRBD2 (5 bases). Germline CDR1 reads MGHDK; CDR2 reads SYGVNS. The V end lost 3 bases, the J end lost 0 bases, and 13 bases lay between the germline ends. CDR3 size: 16 residues. For the CDR3, the DNA is TGTGCCAGCAGTGACTGGACGAGGACTAGCACAGATACGCAGTATTTT. Its protein is CASSDWTRTSTDTQYF.

Regarding this clonotype: A read error is likely, as this CDR3 ends without the conserved phenylalanine or tryptophan. V usage is TRBV7-9 and J usage is TRBJ2-1; 9 nucleotides match TRBD2. Germline V gives CDR1 SEHNR, CDR2 FQNEAQ (reference sequence). The CDR3 has 14 amino acids. Germline trimming cut 5 bases from V and 10 bases from J; bases unmatched to any gene: 9. Here the CDR3 DNA reads TGTGCCAGCAGCCTCGCGGGGGGGCGGGAGGAGCAGTTCCCC. Translating it yields CASSLAGGREEQFP.

V is TRBV29-1 and J is TRBJ1-2; no clear D gene. Per the germline V gene, CDR1 is SQVTM and CDR2 is ANQGSEA. V was pared by 0 bases and J by 8 bases, with 10 bases between. The CDR3 length is 12 residues. The CDR3: CSVEDLGLGYTF. The CDR3 region has the DNA TGCAGCGTTGAAGATTTGGGATTGGGCTACACCTTC.

This clonotype has only a few counts. The genes are TRBV7-6 and TRBJ1-2; a possible D gene is TRBD1 (6 bases). Deletions cut 5 bases from V and 2 bases from J, with 21 bases between. The germline V gene encodes CDR1 SGHVS and CDR2 FNYEAQ. The CDR3 is made up of 17 amino acids. The CDR3 here is CASSRSTWGGRNYGYTF. The CDR3 DNA is TGTGCCAGCAGCAGATCCACTTGGGGGGGGCGGAACTATGGCTACACCTTC.

At least ten counts were recorded for this clonotype. J is TRBJ1-1 and V is TRBV20-1, with TRBD1 as a possible D gene (5 bases). The germline V and J ends were trimmed by 0 bases and 4 bases, with 12 bases remaining between them. Germline CDR1 DFQATT, CDR2 SNEGSKA (reference sequence). The CDR3 runs to 14 residues. The DNA of the CDR3 is TGCAGTGCTAGAGATGACAGATGGGGCACTGAAGCTTTCTTT. Protein: CSARDDRWGTEAFF.

The genes are TRBV11-2 and TRBJ2-2; possibly TRBD1 for D (6 bases). Germline lookup yields CDR1 SGHAT and CDR2 FQNNGV. The CDR3 has 13 residues. The germline V and J ends were trimmed by 4 bases and 6 bases, with 9 bases remaining between them. CDR3 sequence reads: CASSSGVAGELFF. DNA for the CDR3: TGTGCCAGCAGCTCAGGGGTAGCCGGGGAGCTGTTTTTT.

This clonotype ranks as medium-sized. Germline is not matched at one junction end, which may reflect a read error. The chain has TRBV7-7 and TRBJ2-2, with TRBD1 matching 8 bases. Germline CDR1 and CDR2: SSHAT and FNYEAQ (reference sequence). The CDR3 has 15 amino acids. CDR3 bases: TGTGCTAGCAGCCTAGGACAGGGTGGAACCGGGGAGCTGTTTTTT. Translation gives CASSLGQGGTGELFF.

This clonotype was detected only once. The chain links TRBV7-6 to TRBJ1-6; 8 bases map to TRBD1. Germline lookup yields CDR1 SGHVS and CDR2 FNYEAQ. V lost 5 bases and J lost 8; bases outside the gene matches: 14. CDR3 length: 17 residues. DNA for the CDR3: TGTGCCAGCAGCCCCGGGACAGGAAAGAACCACTATTCACCCCTCCACTTT. This encodes CASSPGTGKNHYSPLHF.